The clone carrying this T cell receptor beta chain was seen only a few times. This sample was taken from a study of blood T cell repertoires in COVID-19. About the study: Samples of COVID-19 (acute and convalescent) were obtained from the United States, Italy and Spain. T cells, B-cell-depleted T cells, or PBMCs supplied cDNA or gDNA.

The CDR3 has 14 residues. Germline-derived CDR1 and CDR2 are MDHEN and SYDVKM. V lost 4 bases and J 10 bases, leaving 14 bases between the germline ends. Study processing details: Nucleated cell counts were estimated from reference gene primer amplification. Measured with immunoSEQ multiplex PCR; TCRdb has only the in-frame clones, and not every one. V, J and clone size reflect that table, while D and trimming were determined from the DNA. The data contain about 100,000 clones, approximately 85% of them singletons. The chain recombines TRBV28 with TRBJ1-6; D possibly corresponds to TRBD1 (5 bases). The TCR originated in a woman in her sixties with acute or convalescent COVID-19. Sequencing input: peripheral blood. Here the CDR3 DNA reads TGTGCCAGCAGTTCTTTGGGGGGTGGATCACCCCTCCACTTT. It codes for CASSSLGGGSPLHF.